Ten or more counts support the clone carrying this TCR beta chain. From germline, CDR1 is KGHDR and CDR2 SFDVKD. CDR3 length equals 14 residues. V lost 5 bases to trimming and J lost 7 bases, with 16 bases between them. Multiplex PCR in two rounds served to amplify TCR beta CDR3 from genomic DNA. Amplification during the initial PCR round employed primers specific to each TRBV and TRBJ gene. TCRdb analysed the multiplex PCR reads with MiXCR anew, one entry per CDR3 protein. The profile shows about 51,000 distinct CDR3 sequences, about a third of them singletons. This sample was taken from a study of prognosis after radiotherapy for stage I lung cancer. Study in general: There were approximately 15 patients with newly diagnosed primary stage I lung tumors and several patients with oligometastatic NSCLC after surgical resection of the primary tumor. About a dozen men and roughly six women, aged about 50 to 84 and with a median age of around 74 years, made up the patients. There were over five patients whose tumors were squamous cell carcinoma and approximately 13 whose tumors were adenocarcinoma. No significant progression was observed in about 15 patients, whereas a few developed distant metastases a median of about 7 months after radiotherapy.

Here the sequenced sample was PBMCs, taken before or after stereotactic body radiation therapy (not recorded which). This TCR was recovered from a donor aged 50 or older with non-small cell lung cancer. This sequence joins TRBV24-1 and TRBJ1-2; D is perhaps TRBD1 (5 bases). The CDR3, as DNA: TGTGCCACCAGTGGGAATGCAGGGTTTGGTGGCTACACCTTC. Translated, it gives CATSGNAGFGGYTF.